The 28 T cell receptor beta chains listed next were all sequenced from one sample in a study of blood T cell repertoires in COVID-19. Sequenced by immunoSEQ multiplex PCR; TCRdb stores in-frame clones only, minus some. The repertoire consists of some 83,000 clones, with about 90% occurring once and the leading ten covering approximately 15%. Material for sequencing was peripheral blood. Receptors were obtained from an elderly man in a cohort sampled during active COVID-19.

CDR3 region: CASSPFEVRDSPLHF. As DNA, the CDR3 is TGTGCCAGCTCTCCGTTCGAAGTGAGAGATTCACCCCTCCACTTT. The chain links TRBV18 to TRBJ1-6; unclear D gene. This CDR3 has 15 amino acids. Trimming took 6 bases from V and 8 from J, leaving 17 bases between them. Germline V lookup: CDR1 KGHSH, CDR2 LQKENI.

The rearrangement joins TRBV24-1 to TRBJ2-6, with D perhaps matching TRBD1 (5 bases). The CDR3 is 17 amino acids. CDR1 is KGHDR and CDR2 is SFDVKD in the germline V gene. Trimming pared 3 bases from V and 2 bases from J, leaving 13 bases between. CDR3 nucleotides: TGTGCCACCAGTGATGCTATAGGGGCGGCTGGGGCCAACGTCCTGACTTTC. This gives the protein CATSDAIGAAGANVLTF.

V and J are TRBV28 and TRBJ2-1; maybe TRBD2 (5 bases). This CDR3 is 15 amino acids long. CDR1 is MDHEN and CDR2 is SYDVKM in the germline V gene. Trimming left V 1 base short and J 6 bases short, with 13 bases between. DNA for the CDR3: TGTGCCAGCAGTTTATTTAATGCAGGAGGCAATGAGCAGTTCTTC. Amino acid sequence: CASSLFNAGGNEQFF. The complete variable domain, with remaining parts taken from reference TRBV28 and TRBJ2-1, reads DVKVTQSSRYLVKRTGEKVFLECVQDMDHENMFWYRQDPGLGLRLIYFSYDVKMKEKGDIPEGYSVSREKKERFSLILESASTNQTSMYLCASSLFNAGGNEQFFGPGTRLTVL.

This clone was counted once. This rearrangement joins TRBV5-5 to TRBJ1-6; the match to TRBD1 covers 7 bases. The CDR3 contains 15 residues. The trim removed 0 bases at V and 14 bases at J, leaving 11 bases unmatched. CDR1 and CDR2 from the germline V gene are SGHKS and YYEKEE (reference sequence). The DNA of the CDR3 is TGTGCCAGCAGCTTGGATACAGGGGTCCGTCTCACCCTCCACTTT. It codes for CASSLDTGVRLTLHF. Together with reference TRBV5-5 and TRBJ1-6, the CDR3 gives the full variable domain: DAGVTQSPTHLIKTRGQQVTLRCSPISGHKSVSWYQQVLGQGPQFIFQYYEKEERGRGNFPDRFSARQFPNYSSELNVNALLLGDSALYLCASSLDTGVRLTLHFGNGTRLTVT.

The rearrangement joins TRBV2 to TRBJ2-3; TRBD2 is a possible D gene (8 bases). The CDR3 runs 17 residues. The germline gives CDR1 SNHLY, CDR2 FYNNEI. Trimming shortened V by 5 bases and J by 4 bases, and 22 bases separated the two germline ends. The CDR3 sequence is CASSQGEAGERSDTQYF. The CDR3 nucleotides read TGTGCCAGCAGTCAGGGGGAAGCGGGGGAACGGTCAGATACGCAGTATTTT.

The chain has TRBV28 and TRBJ2-5; D is unresolved. The CDR3 length is 13 residues. Trimming left V 5 bases short and J 2 bases short, with 9 bases between. Germline lookup yields CDR1 MDHEN and CDR2 SYDVKM. CDR3 sequence: CASSPAGQETQYF. The CDR3 DNA sequence: TGTGCCAGCAGTCCCGCCGGGCAAGAGACCCAGTACTTC.

The rearrangement joins TRBV19 to TRBJ2-5; D perhaps matches TRBD2 (6 bases). Looked up from germline, CDR1 is LNHDA and CDR2 is SQIVND (reference sequence). This CDR3 comprises 13 residues. Trimming removed 3 bases at V and 5 bases at J, with 10 bases between. As DNA, the CDR3 is TGTGCCAGTAGTATCAAAGGAGGGGAGACCCAGTACTTC. It encodes CASSIKGGETQYF.

The rearrangement links TRBV7-2 to TRBJ1-1, with 9 bases that match TRBD1. CDR1 is SGHTA, CDR2 FQGNSA, per germline. J lost 5 bases, V lost 2 bases, and 6 bases had no gene match. This CDR3 is built from 15 residues. CDR3 sequence (DNA): TGTGCCAGCAGCTTAAGTGGACAGGGGAGAACTGAAGCTTTCTTT. The encoded protein is CASSLSGQGRTEAFF. The variable domain in full, with the rest retrieved from reference TRBV7-2 and TRBJ1-1, is GAGVSQSPSNKVTEKGKDVELRCDPISGHTALYWYRQSLGQGLEFLIYFQGNSAPDKSGLPSDRFSAERTGGSVSTLTIQRTQQEDSAVYLCASSLSGQGRTEAFFGQGTRLTVV.

The V call is TRBV19, the J call TRBJ2-3; TRBD2 agrees at 14 bases. The CDR3 sequence is 16 residues long. CDR1 is LNHDA and CDR2 is SQIVND in the germline V gene (reference sequence). The trim removed 6 bases at V and 4 bases at J, leaving 6 bases unmatched. Here the CDR3 reads CASRPGLAGVSDTQYF. For the CDR3, the DNA is TGTGCCAGTAGGCCGGGACTAGCGGGGGTTTCAGATACGCAGTATTTT.

This clone has only a few counts. The chain couples TRBV11-1 to TRBJ2-3; 8 positions agree with TRBD2. Trimming cost V 5 bases and J 1 base; bases outside gene matches: 8. Germline CDR1 is SGHAT and CDR2 is FQDESV (reference sequence). CDR3 length: 16 residues. The CDR3 nucleotides are TGTGCCAGCAGCCCCAAGCCGGGGGGGGGCACAGATACGCAGTATTTT. It translates to CASSPKPGGGTDTQYF.

V and J are TRBV3-1 (or the pseudogene TRBV3-2) and TRBJ2-7; a weak D match, TRBD2 (6 bases). The CDR3 is 13 amino acids. Germline loops: CDR1 LGHDT, CDR2 YNNKEL (reference sequence). V lost 1 base, J lost 6 bases, and 10 bases lay in between. In DNA form, the CDR3 reads TGTGCCAGCAGCCAAGGTCGGGGACTCGAGCAGTACTTC. Amino acid sequence: CASSQGRGLEQYF.

V usage is TRBV10-3 and J usage is TRBJ1-2; 7 positions agree with TRBD1. Germline values: CDR1 ENHRY, CDR2 SYGVKD. The CDR3 covers 13 residues. V gave up 3 bases and J gave up 7 bases; unmatched junction bases: 5. CDR3: CAISEVQGTGYTF. The CDR3 DNA sequence: TGTGCCATCAGTGAAGTACAGGGGACTGGCTACACCTTC.

J is TRBJ1-3 and V is TRBV9; no clear D gene. This CDR3 has 15 amino acids. The germline V and J ends were trimmed by 4 bases and 0 bases, with 11 bases remaining between them. The V gene's germline CDR1 is SGDLS and CDR2 YYNGEE. This CDR3 is CASSLDLSSGNTIYF. CDR3 in DNA: TGTGCCAGCAGCTTGGACTTATCCTCTGGAAACACCATATATTTT.

The V and J genes are TRBV18 and TRBJ2-3; the D gene is possibly TRBD2 (6 bases). Looked up from germline, CDR1 is KGHSH and CDR2 is LQKENI. This CDR3 has 14 amino acids. V was trimmed by 3 bases and J by 1 base, leaving 8 bases between them. The CDR3 coding sequence is TGTGCCAGCTCACCGGGACTGGGCACAGATACGCAGTATTTT. Translating gives CASSPGLGTDTQYF.

This chain links TRBV11-2 with TRBJ2-5; D is undetermined. Looked up from germline, CDR1 is SGHAT and CDR2 is FQNNGV. The V and J ends lost 0 bases and 1 base respectively, with 3 bases between them. This CDR3 is built from 13 residues. Here the CDR3 reads CASSLEAQETQYF. For the CDR3, the DNA is TGTGCCAGCAGCTTAGAAGCCCAAGAGACCCAGTACTTC.

This clone came up once. This chain links TRBV7-9 with TRBJ2-2; the D is unclear. CDR1 is SEHNR, CDR2 FQNEAQ, per germline (reference sequence). The CDR3 runs 15 residues. Between the trimmed V and J ends, which lost 3 bases and 2 bases, there was a span of 10 bases. The CDR3 coding sequence is TGTGCCAGCAGCTTTCCCCTTCCCAACACCGGGGAGCTGTTTTTT. Translating gives CASSFPLPNTGELFF.

The chain uses TRBV3-1 (or the pseudogene TRBV3-2) and TRBJ2-7; TRBD2 aligns across 9 bases. Germline CDR1 and CDR2: LGHDT and YNNKEL (reference sequence). This CDR3 comprises 14 residues. V lost 4 bases to trimming and J lost 6 bases; unmatched junction nucleotides: 7. CDR3 region: CASSPAGGPGEQYF. The CDR3 nucleotides are TGTGCCAGCAGCCCGGCGGGGGGGCCCGGCGAGCAGTACTTC.

The rearrangement uses TRBV19 and TRBJ1-5; TRBD1 matches at 9 bases. The J segment lost 9 bases and the V segment lost 3 bases, leaving 3 bases of the junction unmatched. The CDR3 spans 13 residues. Germline assignment: CDR1 LNHDA and CDR2 SQIVND (reference sequence). In DNA, the CDR3 is TGTGCCAGTAGTATGGACAGGGGTGGGCCCCAGCATTTT. It codes for CASSMDRGGPQHF.

The chain recombines TRBV5-1 with TRBJ1-2; TRBD1 aligns across 7 bases. Trimming removed 0 bases from V and 6 bases from J; junction bases left unmatched: 5. The germline gives CDR1 SGHRS, CDR2 YFSETQ. The CDR3 length is 14 residues. The CDR3 sequence: CASSLGDRWNGYTF. CDR3 nucleotide sequence: TGCGCCAGCAGCTTGGGGGACAGATGGAATGGCTACACCTTC.

This chain joins TRBV21-1 and TRBJ2-5; the table's D call of TRBD1 was not tested on the DNA. TRBV21-1 has pseudogene status. The CDR3 extends over 13 amino acids. The CDR3 nucleotides are TGTGCCAGCCCGGGACACCATCAAGAGACCCAGTACTTC. Residues: CASPGHHQETQYF.

The chain carries TRBV19 and TRBJ2-3, with a possible D match to TRBD1 (6 bases). CDR1 is LNHDA and CDR2 is SQIVND in the germline V gene (reference sequence). The CDR3 is 14 residues long. Deletions cut 7 bases from V and 1 base from J, with 12 bases between. The CDR3 here is CASTQGLGTDTQYF. As DNA, the CDR3 is TGTGCCAGTACTCAGGGGCTCGGCACAGATACGCAGTATTTT.

This clone appeared a single time. This CDR3 reads CASSQDPYGYTF. CDR3 sequence (DNA): TGTGCCAGCAGCCAAGATCCGTATGGCTACACCTTC. The chain recombines TRBV3-1 (or the pseudogene TRBV3-2) with TRBJ1-2; D uncertain. Germline CDR1 LGHDT, CDR2 YNNKEL (reference sequence). Trimming removed 0 bases from V and 5 bases from J, with 4 bases in between. CDR3 length: 12 residues.

J is TRBJ1-5 and V is TRBV10-3; 7 bases line up with TRBD1. With 6 bases clipped from V and 3 bases from J, the junction kept 2 bases outside the gene matches. Per germline, CDR1 ENHRY and CDR2 SYGVKD. CDR3 length: 13 residues. The CDR3: CAISDRDNQPQHF. CDR3 sequence (DNA): TGTGCCATCAGCGACAGGGACAATCAGCCCCAGCATTTT.

V usage is TRBV19 and J usage is TRBJ2-2; 14 bases match TRBD2. The ends lost 4 bases at V and 6 bases at J; junction bases unmatched: 4. Per germline, CDR1 LNHDA and CDR2 SQIVND (reference sequence). The CDR3 is 16 amino acids. The CDR3 coding sequence is TGTGCCAGTAGTACCAGACTAGCGGGGGGGGCCGGGGAGCTGTTTTTT. Protein: CASSTRLAGGAGELFF.

CDR3 DNA: TGTGCCACCAGTGGACCCGAGAGGGCCTATGGCTACACCTTC. Translated, it gives CATSGPERAYGYTF. The chain uses TRBV24-1 and TRBJ1-2; D remains ambiguous. The CDR3 consists of 14 residues. Trimming left V 5 bases short and J 4 bases short, with 13 bases between. CDR1 is KGHDR, CDR2 SFDVKD, per germline.

The rearrangement joins TRBV9 to TRBJ2-5, with 8 nucleotides matching TRBD2. V lost 0 bases, J lost 5 bases, and 6 bases stayed unmatched. CDR1 is SGDLS, CDR2 YYNGEE, per germline. CDR3 size: 15 residues. The CDR3 protein is CASSVGSGAGETQYF. CDR3 in DNA: TGTGCCAGCAGCGTAGGTAGCGGGGCGGGGGAGACCCAGTACTTC.

The chain is built from TRBV7-9 and TRBJ2-5, with 9 bases identical to TRBD2. This CDR3 is 15 amino acids long. In germline, CDR1 is SEHNR, CDR2 FQNEAQ (reference sequence). V was clipped by 4 bases and J by 4 bases; unmatched bases: 7. The CDR3, as DNA: TGTGCCAGCAGCTCCATAGCGGGGGAAGGAGAGACCCAGTACTTC. Amino acids: CASSSIAGEGETQYF.

The chain carries TRBV5-1 and TRBJ2-1; 10 bases agree with TRBD2. The CDR3 runs to 16 residues. V lost 1 base, J lost 8 bases, and 9 bases stayed unmatched. CDR1 and CDR2 (germline): SGHRS, YFSETQ. For the CDR3, the DNA is TGCGCCAGCAGCTTGCGGCCTAGCGGGGGATTGGATGAGCAGTTCTTC. Protein sequence: CASSLRPSGGLDEQFF. The variable domain in full, completed from reference TRBV5-1 and TRBJ2-1, reads KAGVTQTPRYLIKTRGQQVTLSCSPISGHRSVSWYQQTPGQGLQFLFEYFSETQRNKGNFPGRFSGRQFSNSRSEMNVSTLELGDSALYLCASSLRPSGGLDEQFFGPGTRLTVL.